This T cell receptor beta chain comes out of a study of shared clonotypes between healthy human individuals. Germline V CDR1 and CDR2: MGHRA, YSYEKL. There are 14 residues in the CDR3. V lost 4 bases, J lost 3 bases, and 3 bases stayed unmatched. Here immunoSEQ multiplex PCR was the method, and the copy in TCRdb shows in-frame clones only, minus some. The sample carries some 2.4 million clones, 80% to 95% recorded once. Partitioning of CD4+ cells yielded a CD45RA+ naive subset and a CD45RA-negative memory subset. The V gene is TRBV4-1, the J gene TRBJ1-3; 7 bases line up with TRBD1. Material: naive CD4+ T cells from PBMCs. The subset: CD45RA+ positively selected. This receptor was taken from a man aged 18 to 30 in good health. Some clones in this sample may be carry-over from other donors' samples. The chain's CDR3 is CASSPGQFGNTIYF. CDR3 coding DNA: TGCGCCAGCAGCCCGGGACAGTTTGGAAACACCATATATTTT.